Below, 25 T cell receptor beta chains from the same sample are listed, as sequenced in a study of T cells in Graves' hyperthyroidism and ophthalmopathy. From RNA transcripts, TCR beta CDR3 regions were amplified. The primer set for the first-round RT-PCR of the TCR CDR3 was HTBI. TCRdb re-analysed the multiplex PCR reads in MiXCR, keeping a single row per CDR3 protein. The sample shows hundreds of thousands of distinct CDR3 sequences, roughly 20% of them seen only once. Sequencing input: blood. The source is a woman in her forties or fifties with Graves' hyperthyroidism that later progressed to Graves' ophthalmopathy.

In this sample, this clonotype turned up a few times. J is TRBJ1-1 and V is TRBV6-2 or TRBV6-3; D ambiguous. Looked up from germline, CDR1 is MNHEY and CDR2 is SVGEGT. V was pared by 2 bases and J by 0 bases, with 7 bases between. There are 14 residues in the CDR3. The DNA of the CDR3 is TGTGCCAGCAGTTACATTGCAGTGAACACTGAAGCTTTCTTT. Residues: CASSYIAVNTEAFF.

This clonotype was detected a few times. The chain is built from TRBV5-1 and TRBJ1-5; tentatively, D is TRBD1 (5 bases). This CDR3 region has 16 residues. V lost 0 bases and J 2 bases, leaving 12 bases between the germline ends. Germline V gene lookup returns CDR1 SGHRS and CDR2 YFSETQ. The CDR3 sequence: CASSLGGVGGNQPQHF. The CDR3 DNA follows: TGCGCCAGCAGCTTGGGTGGGGTAGGGGGCAATCAGCCCCAGCATTTT. Variable domain in full (rest from reference TRBV5-1 and TRBJ1-5): KAGVTQTPRYLIKTRGQQVTLSCSPISGHRSVSWYQQTPGQGLQFLFEYFSETQRNKGNFPGRFSGRQFSNSRSEMNVSTLELGDSALYLCASSLGGVGGNQPQHFGDGTRLSIL.

There are many counts of this clonotype. V and J are TRBV20-1 and TRBJ2-3; no clear D. The CDR3 has 9 residues. Germline-derived CDR1 and CDR2 are DFQATT and SNEGSKA (reference sequence). V gave up 7 bases and J gave up 10 bases, with 9 bases separating them. The CDR3 DNA is TGCAGTGAGCTCCACCCGCAGTATTTT. Translated: CSELHPQYF.

The gene calls are TRBV20-1 and TRBJ2-3; the match to TRBD1 covers 7 bases. The J segment lost 0 bases and the V segment lost 6 bases, leaving 9 bases of the junction unmatched. The germline gives CDR1 DFQATT, CDR2 SNEGSKA (reference sequence). The CDR3 sequence is 15 residues long. The chain's CDR3 is CSAQTGITSTDTQYF. The CDR3, as DNA: TGCAGTGCCCAGACAGGGATCACTAGCACAGATACGCAGTATTTT.

This clonotype was seen more than once but under ten times. The CDR3 is CSARGTSVEQYF. The CDR3 nucleotides are TGCAGTGCTAGAGGGACTAGCGTGGAGCAGTACTTC. The chain couples TRBV20-1 to TRBJ2-7, with TRBD2 matching 9 bases. CDR1 is DFQATT, CDR2 SNEGSKA, per germline (reference sequence). This CDR3 comprises 12 residues. Trimming cost V 1 base and J 7 bases; bases outside gene matches: 2.

This clonotype was seen at least ten times. The chain is built from TRBV3-1 and TRBJ1-5; D is undetermined. Germline V CDR1 and CDR2: LGHDT, YNNKEL (reference sequence). This CDR3 comprises 13 residues. V dropped 2 bases and J dropped 6 bases, with 8 bases sitting between them. The CDR3 DNA reads as TGTGCCAGCAGCCAATTAAACTCTCAGCCCCAGCATTTT. This codes for CASSQLNSQPQHF.

V and J are TRBV3-1 and TRBJ2-2; 7 nucleotides match TRBD1. J was trimmed by 3 bases and V by 3 bases; bases with no gene match: 4. CDR3 length: 15 residues. In germline, CDR1 is LGHDT, CDR2 YNNKEL (reference sequence). CDR3 DNA: TGTGCCAGCAGCCAGAGGACAGGCTACACCGGGGAGCTGTTTTTT. It encodes CASSQRTGYTGELFF. The whole variable domain, filled in from reference TRBV3-1 and TRBJ2-2, reads DTAVSQTPKYLVTQMGNDKSIKCEQNLGHDTMYWYKQDSKKFLKIMFSYNNKELIINETVPNRFSPKSPDKAHLNLHINSLELGDSAVYFCASSQRTGYTGELFFGEGSRLTVL.

This clonotype was detected many times. The V and J genes are TRBV7-2 and TRBJ2-7; no clear D gene. Germline V lookup: CDR1 SGHTA, CDR2 FQGNSA. This CDR3 contains 15 residues. V lost 6 bases and J 3 bases, leaving 18 bases between the germline ends. The CDR3 loop reads CASRIRIARDYEQYF. CDR3 nucleotide sequence: TGTGCCAGCAGGATTCGTATTGCCAGAGACTACGAGCAGTACTTC. The full variable domain, its missing parts supplied by reference TRBV7-2 and TRBJ2-7, is GAGVSQSPSNKVTEKGKDVELRCDPISGHTALYWYRQSLGQGLEFLIYFQGNSAPDKSGLPSDRFSAERTGGSVSTLTIQRTQQEDSAVYLCASRIRIARDYEQYFGPGTRLTVT.

In this sample, this clonotype turned up a few times. The V call is TRBV12-3 or TRBV12-4, the J call TRBJ2-5, with 8 bases identical to TRBD1. The CDR3 is 16 amino acids. The V and J ends lost 4 bases and 5 bases, in that order; junction bases with no gene match: 12. The CDR3 sequence: CASSWDRTGILETQYF. Here the CDR3 DNA reads TGTGCCAGCAGTTGGGACCGGACAGGGATTTTGGAGACCCAGTACTTC.

The chain has TRBV25-1 and TRBJ2-1, with 10 nucleotides matching TRBD2. The CDR3 runs to 15 residues. The germline gives CDR1 MGHDK, CDR2 SYGVNS. Germline trimming cut 6 bases from V and 7 bases from J; bases unmatched to any gene: 9. CDR3 region: CASRGTGLARNEQFF. The CDR3 coding sequence is TGTGCCAGCAGAGGAACGGGACTAGCGCGAAATGAGCAGTTCTTC. The full variable domain, its missing parts supplied by reference TRBV25-1 and TRBJ2-1, is EADIYQTPRYLVIGTGKKITLECSQTMGHDKMYWYQQDPGMELHLIHYSYGVNSTEKGDLSSESTVSRIRTEHFPLTLESARPSHTSQYLCASRGTGLARNEQFFGPGTRLTVL.

This clonotype has just a few counts. A read error may be the cause here, since a much bigger clone is one base away. V is TRBV7-8 and J is TRBJ1-1; 7 bases are a match to TRBD1. The CDR3 runs to 15 residues. Looked up from germline, CDR1 is SGHVS and CDR2 is FQNEAQ. The CDR3 DNA sequence: TGTGCCAGCAGGAAAACGGGGACAGTGAACACTGGAGCTTTCTTT. This codes for CASRKTGTVNTGAFF.

At least ten counts were recorded for this clonotype. This chain connects TRBV7-8 to TRBJ2-7; D may be TRBD1 (6 bases). Trimming stripped 1 base from V and 3 bases from J, with 13 bases between. The CDR3 is made up of 15 amino acids. Germline CDR1 reads SGHVS; CDR2 reads FQNEAQ. CDR3 coding DNA: TGTGCCAGCAGCTTAGTAGTTACAGGGAACTACGAGCAGTACTTC. Protein product: CASSLVVTGNYEQYF.

V gene TRBV19 combines with J gene TRBJ2-1, with TRBD1 identical over 7 bases. Germline V CDR1 and CDR2: LNHDA, SQIVND (reference sequence). The V gene end was trimmed by 6 bases and the J gene end by 3 bases; junction bases not matched to a gene: 8. The CDR3 extends over 15 amino acids. CDR3 sequence (DNA): TGTGCCAGTAGGTCGACAGGGATGTTCTACAATGAGCAGTTCTTC. This sequence encodes CASRSTGMFYNEQFF.

This clonotype was seen many times. The rearrangement uses TRBV12-3 or TRBV12-4 and TRBJ2-1; D is unresolved. The ends were cut back, 8 bases at V and 3 bases at J, with 11 bases in the middle. This CDR3 contains 13 residues. In DNA form, the CDR3 reads TGTGCCAGCCGAACCCTGGGCTACAATGAGCAGTTCTTC. This translates into CASRTLGYNEQFF.

This clonotype has only a few counts. J is TRBJ1-2 and V is TRBV11-2; D possibly corresponds to TRBD1 (5 bases). V shed 6 bases and J shed 4 bases, with 15 bases lying between them. The germline CDR1 and CDR2 sequences are SGHAT and FQNNGV. The CDR3 has 14 residues. The CDR3 nucleotides read TGTGCCAGCAGTCCGAGGGGCAGGAGCTATGGCTACACCTTC. It translates to CASSPRGRSYGYTF.

There are many counts of this clonotype. This chain links TRBV3-1 with TRBJ2-1; 16 nucleotides align to TRBD2. Germline V gene data show CDR1 as LGHDT and CDR2 as YNNKEL (reference sequence). CDR3 length: 17 amino acids. V was pared by 5 bases and J by 4 bases, with 5 bases of the junction left unmatched. For the CDR3, the DNA is TGTGCCAGCAGCAAGGGACTAGCGGGGGGGTCATACAATGAGCAGTTCTTC. Translated: CASSKGLAGGSYNEQFF.

A few counts support this clonotype. The rearrangement uses TRBV7-9 and TRBJ2-7; D gene unclear. The CDR3 has 14 amino acids. Germline CDR1 SEHNR, CDR2 FQNEAQ (reference sequence). V was pared by 11 bases and J by 3 bases, with 20 bases between. As DNA, the CDR3 is TGTGCCCAACCTCGTAAAAGGACGCACTACGAGCAGTACTTC. It encodes CAQPRKRTHYEQYF.

At least ten counts were recorded for this clonotype. The gene calls are TRBV7-9 and TRBJ1-1; no definite D call. This CDR3 spans 14 amino acids. CDR1 SEHNR and CDR2 FQNEAQ come from the germline V gene (reference sequence). V was pared by 2 bases and J by 4 bases, with 11 bases between. CDR3 in DNA: TGTGCCAGCAGCTTATTTGGAGCGGCCACTGAAGCTTTCTTT. It encodes CASSLFGAATEAFF.

This clonotype was detected ten times or more. The V call is TRBV7-2, the J call TRBJ2-7; no clear D. Germline CDR1 and CDR2: SGHTA and FQGNSA. V lost 1 base and J 0 bases, leaving 10 bases between the germline ends. This CDR3 has 15 residues. The CDR3 region is CASSLVIGHSYEQYF. As DNA, the CDR3 is TGTGCCAGCAGCTTAGTGATTGGGCACTCCTACGAGCAGTACTTC.

This clonotype was observed many times. The chain joins TRBV7-2 to TRBJ2-7; a possible D gene is TRBD1 (5 bases). In germline, CDR1 is SGHTA, CDR2 FQGNSA. There are 16 residues in the CDR3. V was shortened by 4 bases and J by 3 bases, with 19 bases between the two germline ends. The CDR3 protein is CASSYPGNHLGYEQYF. The CDR3 coding sequence is TGTGCCAGCAGCTACCCAGGGAATCATTTAGGCTACGAGCAGTACTTC.

The chain carries TRBV6-1 and TRBJ2-5; D is possibly TRBD2 (5 bases). Germline CDR1 and CDR2: MNHNS and SASEGT. The CDR3 contains 17 residues. V dropped 6 bases and J dropped 5 bases, with 25 bases sitting between them. The DNA for the CDR3 is TGTGCCAGCAGCGCCAGGATGGGAGCGCGTGGTTTGGAGACCCAGTACTTC. It translates to CASSARMGARGLETQYF.

A few counts support this clonotype. This chain links TRBV12-3 or TRBV12-4 with TRBJ2-7, with D tentatively TRBD1 or TRBD2 (5 bases each). This CDR3 comprises 13 residues. With 5 bases removed from V and 3 bases from J, the gap between germline ends came to 11 bases. The CDR3 nucleotides read TGTGCCAGCAGTCCGGGACGGATCTACGAGCAGTACTTC. Encoded protein: CASSPGRIYEQYF.

The sample holds many counts of this clonotype. The chain couples TRBV6-1 to TRBJ2-5, with 12 nucleotides matching TRBD1. CDR3 length: 16 residues. The V gene end was trimmed by 5 bases and the J gene end by 3 bases; junction bases not matched to a gene: 7. From germline, CDR1 is MNHNS and CDR2 SASEGT. As DNA, the CDR3 is TGTGCCAGCAGTCCGCGAGGGACAGGGGGCGAAGAGACCCAGTACTTC. It codes for CASSPRGTGGEETQYF.

This clonotype was observed at least ten times. The chain employs TRBV12-3 or TRBV12-4 and TRBJ2-7, with 7 nucleotides matching TRBD1. This CDR3 is built from 15 residues. Unmatched junction bases numbered 10, after V lost 2 bases and J lost 6 bases. The CDR3 coding sequence is TGTGCCAGCAGTTTAAAGGCAGGGGGAAATATCGAGCAGTACTTC. Translated, it gives CASSLKAGGNIEQYF.

CDR3 DNA sequence: TGTGCCAGCAGCCCAAACCGGGACAGGAGAGACTGGAATACGCAGTATTTT. It yields the protein CASSPNRDRRDWNTQYF. The V call is TRBV14, the J call TRBJ2-3; 8 bases fit TRBD1. CDR1 and CDR2 (germline): SGHDN, FVKESK. V gave up 4 bases and J gave up 7 bases; unmatched junction bases: 16. CDR3 size: 17 residues. Full variable domain (rest looked up from reference TRBV14 and TRBJ2-3): EAGVTQFPSHSVIEKGQTVTLRCDPISGHDNLYWYRRVMGKEIKFLLHFVKESKQDESGMPNNRFLAERTGGTYSTLKVQPAELEDSGVYFCASSPNRDRRDWNTQYFGPGTRLTVL.